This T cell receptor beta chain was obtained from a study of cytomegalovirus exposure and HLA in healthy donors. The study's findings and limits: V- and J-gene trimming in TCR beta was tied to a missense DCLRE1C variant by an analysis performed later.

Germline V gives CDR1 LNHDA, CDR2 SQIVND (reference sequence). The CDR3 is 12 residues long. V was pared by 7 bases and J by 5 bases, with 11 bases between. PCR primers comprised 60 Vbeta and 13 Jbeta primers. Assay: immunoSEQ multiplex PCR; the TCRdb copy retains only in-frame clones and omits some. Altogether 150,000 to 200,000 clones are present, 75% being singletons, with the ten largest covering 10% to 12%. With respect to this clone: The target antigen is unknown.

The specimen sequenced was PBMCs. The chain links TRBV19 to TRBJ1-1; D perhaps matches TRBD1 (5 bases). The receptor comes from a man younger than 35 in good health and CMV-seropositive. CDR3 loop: CASMGRGTEAFF. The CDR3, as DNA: TGTGCCAGTATGGGGAGGGGTACTGAAGCTTTCTTT.